A single sample is the source of the 27 T cell receptor beta chains below, sequenced in a study of control samples from healthy donors and cancer patients. Assay: immunoSEQ multiplex PCR; the TCRdb copy retains only in-frame clones and omits some. Of around 160,000 clones detected, 80% to 95% appear once; the ten largest clones hold roughly 6.2%. Specimen: blood. The receptors derive from a man in his late teens or twenties in good health.

The V call is TRBV30, the J call TRBJ2-3; 14 bases fit TRBD2. Germline V gene data show CDR1 as GTSNPN and CDR2 as SVGIG (reference sequence). The trim removed 3 bases at V and 6 bases at J, leaving 5 bases unmatched. The length of the CDR3 is 15 residues. The CDR3 DNA is TGTGCCTGGAGGACTAGCGGGGGGGTCTCGGATACGCAGTATTTT. Encoded protein: CAWRTSGGVSDTQYF.

The rearrangement joins TRBV6-5 to TRBJ1-2; no clear D. V was trimmed by 7 bases and J by 7 bases, leaving 19 bases between them. CDR3 length: 14 residues. Germline values: CDR1 MNHEY, CDR2 SVGAGI. The CDR3 is CASIFKELGSGYTF. The CDR3 DNA reads as TGTGCCAGCATTTTTAAGGAGCTCGGTAGTGGCTACACCTTC.

The chain combines TRBV28 with TRBJ1-1; 8 positions match TRBD1. Germline CDR1 reads MDHEN; CDR2 reads SYDVKM. The CDR3 sequence is 13 residues long. The V gene end was trimmed by 6 bases and the J gene end by 7 bases; junction bases not matched to a gene: 7. As DNA, the CDR3 is TGTGCCAGCAGCCCTTGGGACAGGATTGAAGCTTTCTTT. Its protein product is CASSPWDRIEAFF.

This chain uses TRBV30 with TRBJ2-1; D call uncertain. The CDR3 is 15 residues long. With 0 bases removed from V and 6 bases from J, the gap between germline ends came to 15 bases. The germline V gene encodes CDR1 GTSNPN and CDR2 SVGIG (reference sequence). As DNA, the CDR3 is TGTGCCTGGAGTGTACTGATGGGTGGTCCCAATGAGCAGTTCTTC. Translation gives CAWSVLMGGPNEQFF.

This clone was detected only once. The chain couples TRBV6-6 to TRBJ1-1, with unresolved D. The CDR3 loop spans 14 amino acids. The V and J ends lost 6 bases and 1 base respectively, with 12 bases between them. CDR1 is MNHNY, CDR2 SVGAGI, per germline (reference sequence). CDR3 loop: CASSELERNTEAFF. CDR3 sequence (DNA): TGTGCCAGCAGCGAATTAGAGAGGAACACTGAAGCTTTCTTT.

The chain combines TRBV27 with TRBJ2-5; D perhaps matches TRBD1 (5 bases). Germline lookup yields CDR1 MNHEY and CDR2 SMNVEV (reference sequence). The CDR3 length is 13 residues. Between the trimmed V and J ends, which lost 4 bases and 5 bases, there was a span of 11 bases. The CDR3 DNA sequence: TGTGCCAGCAGTTCTGGGGCTGGTGAGACCCAGTACTTC. Amino acids: CASSSGAGETQYF.

The V and J genes are TRBV2 and TRBJ1-2, with 9 bases that match TRBD1. This CDR3 spans 15 amino acids. Trimming removed 5 bases from V and 2 bases from J; junction bases left unmatched: 6. Germline V CDR1 and CDR2: SNHLY, FYNNEI. The CDR3 DNA reads as TGTGCCAGCAGTTCGAGACAGGGGGAAAACTATGGCTACACCTTC. Protein: CASSSRQGENYGYTF.

J is TRBJ1-1 and V is TRBV5-4; D call uncertain. CDR3 length: 15 residues. Trimming pared 4 bases from V and 4 bases from J, leaving 17 bases between. Germline V gene lookup returns CDR1 SGHNT and CDR2 YYREEE (reference sequence). The CDR3 sequence is CASSPGGAWGTEAFF. As DNA, the CDR3 is TGTGCCAGCAGCCCCGGTGGAGCCTGGGGCACTGAAGCTTTCTTT.

The chain recombines TRBV4-3 with TRBJ2-3; D perhaps matches TRBD2 (6 bases). CDR3 length equals 17 residues. CDR1 is LGHNA, CDR2 YSLEER, per germline. V was shortened by 0 bases and J by 0 bases, with 13 bases between the two germline ends. CDR3 bases: TGCGCCAGCAGCCAAGATGAAGGGAGGCCTAGCACAGATACGCAGTATTTT. It yields the protein CASSQDEGRPSTDTQYF.

This chain joins TRBV6-5 and TRBJ1-2, with 8 bases lining up with TRBD1. CDR3 length: 14 amino acids. V was clipped by 2 bases and J by 4 bases; unmatched bases: 3. Germline values: CDR1 MNHEY, CDR2 SVGAGI. Written as DNA, the CDR3 is TGTGCCAGCAGTTACGCAGGGGGCCTCTATGGCTACACCTTC. Translating it yields CASSYAGGLYGYTF.

The rearrangement uses TRBV30 and TRBJ2-1; 8 bases are shared with TRBD2. CDR1 and CDR2 from the germline V gene are GTSNPN and SVGIG (reference sequence). The CDR3 runs 15 residues. The trim removed 4 bases at V and 6 bases at J, leaving 11 bases unmatched. The CDR3 DNA reads TGTGCCTGGACCCAGCTAGCGGGTGGGGGCAATGAGCAGTTCTTC. Translation gives CAWTQLAGGGNEQFF.

V usage is TRBV27 and J usage is TRBJ1-2; D is perhaps TRBD1 (5 bases). V lost 0 bases, J lost 7 bases, and 9 bases lay in between. The CDR3 is 13 residues long. Germline values: CDR1 MNHEY, CDR2 SMNVEV (reference sequence). This CDR3 is CASSLSGGRGYTF. CDR3 sequence (DNA): TGTGCCAGCAGTTTATCGGGGGGACGTGGCTACACCTTC.

The CDR3 is CASSQLGTRGQETQYF. The CDR3 DNA reads TGTGCCAGCAGCCAACTTGGGACTAGGGGCCAAGAGACCCAGTACTTC. The chain has TRBV4-2 and TRBJ2-5; TRBD2 aligns across 8 bases. The CDR3 has 16 residues. Unmatched junction bases numbered 6, after V lost 2 bases and J lost 1 base. CDR1 LGHNA and CDR2 YNFKEQ come from the germline V gene.

CDR3 in amino acids: CASSPSDRGGGGELFF. The CDR3 DNA reads as TGTGCCAGCAGCCCTTCGGACAGGGGCGGTGGGGGGGAGCTGTTTTTT. This chain links TRBV6-6 with TRBJ2-2; TRBD1 matches at 9 bases. Germline V gene data show CDR1 as MNHNY and CDR2 as SVGAGI (reference sequence). V shed 6 bases, J shed 8 bases, and the junction held 13 bases outside the gene matches. The CDR3 consists of 16 residues.

This chain links TRBV9 with TRBJ1-2; D is unresolved. Germline lookup yields CDR1 SGDLS and CDR2 YYNGEE. This CDR3 spans 20 amino acids. V shed 3 bases and J shed 6 bases, with 33 bases lying between them. DNA of the CDR3: TGTGCCAGCAGCGCAAATTTACAGATCCCTATGGCTACACCTCCAGATGGCTACACCTTC. This sequence encodes CASSANLQIPMATPPDGYTF.

The V gene is TRBV5-1, the J gene TRBJ1-1; TRBD1 matches 9 bases. V dropped 4 bases and J dropped 0; count of bases not matched to a gene: 4. The CDR3 covers 15 residues. Germline V CDR1 and CDR2: SGHRS, YFSETQ. CDR3 loop: CASSPGQGMNTEAFF. DNA for the CDR3: TGCGCCAGCAGCCCTGGACAGGGGATGAACACTGAAGCTTTCTTT.

The chain employs TRBV19 and TRBJ1-3; D gene uncertain. The CDR3 totals 15 residues. The germline V gene encodes CDR1 LNHDA and CDR2 SQIVND (reference sequence). V lost 2 bases to trimming and J lost 3 bases, with 11 bases between them. The CDR3 DNA reads TGTGCCAGTAGTATAAGCGTCCGAGGTGGAAACACCATATATTTT. This encodes CASSISVRGGNTIYF.

The V and J genes are TRBV5-1 and TRBJ2-2; D is undetermined. The CDR3 consists of 15 residues. The germline CDR1 and CDR2 sequences are SGHRS and YFSETQ. Trimming pared 4 bases from V and 4 bases from J, leaving 14 bases between. The CDR3 DNA is TGCGCCAGCAGCCGGGTGGGTGACGGCACCGGGGAGCTGTTTTTT. Its translation: CASSRVGDGTGELFF.

This clone was recorded only once. This chain connects TRBV5-6 to TRBJ2-3; 8 positions agree with TRBD2. CDR1 is SGHDT, CDR2 YYEEEE, per germline. Unmatched junction bases numbered 13, after V lost 4 bases and J lost 0 bases. The CDR3 contains 18 residues. As DNA, the CDR3 is TGTGCCAGCAGCCCTGGAGGGTCACTAGCGGTGAGCACAGATACGCAGTATTTT. The encoded protein is CASSPGGSLAVSTDTQYF.

The chain uses TRBV29-1 and TRBJ1-4; TRBD1 aligns across 8 bases. This CDR3 region has 13 residues. Germline V lookup: CDR1 SQVTM, CDR2 ANQGSEA. With V trimmed by 7 bases and J by 4 bases, 5 bases remained unmatched. The CDR3 DNA sequence: TGCAGCGCAAGACAGGGGAGTAATGAAAAACTGTTTTTT. It translates to CSARQGSNEKLFF.

This chain joins TRBV4-2 and TRBJ1-2; no clear D. V was trimmed by 1 base and J by 1 base, leaving 10 bases between them. The CDR3 covers 15 residues. Germline V gene data show CDR1 as LGHNA and CDR2 as YNFKEQ. The CDR3 nucleotides are TGTGCCAGCAGCCAAGTAGCCAGGAGTAACTATGGCTACACCTTC. Translating it yields CASSQVARSNYGYTF.

The chain uses TRBV7-2 and TRBJ2-1; the match to TRBD2 covers 14 bases. This CDR3 is built from 15 residues. Germline V gives CDR1 SGHTA, CDR2 FQGNSA. Trimming took 1 base from V and 12 from J; bases not matched to a gene: 5. The CDR3 region is CASSLGLAGGRRQFF. In DNA form, the CDR3 reads TGTGCCAGCAGCTTAGGACTAGCGGGGGGGCGGAGGCAGTTCTTC. Together with reference TRBV7-2 and TRBJ2-1, the CDR3 gives the full variable domain: GAGVSQSPSNKVTEKGKDVELRCDPISGHTALYWYRQSLGQGLEFLIYFQGNSAPDKSGLPSDRFSAERTGGSVSTLTIQRTQQEDSAVYLCASSLGLAGGRRQFFGPGTRLTVL.

The V and J genes are TRBV29-1 and TRBJ1-2; 7 nucleotides agree with TRBD1. Germline assignment: CDR1 SQVTM and CDR2 ANQGSEA. J was trimmed by 4 bases and V by 6 bases; bases with no gene match: 8. The CDR3 covers 13 residues. DNA for the CDR3: TGCAGCGTCGCACTCGGGACAGCCTATGGCTACACCTTC. It codes for CSVALGTAYGYTF.

This chain links TRBV14 with TRBJ1-1, with 8 bases aligning to TRBD1. The CDR3 spans 14 residues. The germline gives CDR1 SGHDN, CDR2 FVKESK. Losses at the gene ends were 4 bases for V and 4 bases for J; bases not matched to a gene: 5. The CDR3 is CASSRTGWVTEAFF. CDR3 nucleotides: TGTGCCAGCAGCCGGACAGGGTGGGTCACTGAAGCTTTCTTT.

The V gene is TRBV9, the J gene TRBJ2-3; D remains unclear. V was cut by 0 bases and J by 2 bases, with 13 bases left in between. Germline V lookup: CDR1 SGDLS, CDR2 YYNGEE. This CDR3 region has 16 residues. The CDR3 sequence is CASSVGVDTFTDTQYF. CDR3 nucleotide sequence: TGTGCCAGCAGCGTAGGGGTTGACACATTCACAGATACGCAGTATTTT.

The gene calls are TRBV2 and TRBJ2-1; a weak D match, TRBD2 (5 bases). Germline V gene data show CDR1 as SNHLY and CDR2 as FYNNEI. V dropped 7 bases and J dropped 5 bases, with 9 bases sitting between them. The CDR3 has 12 amino acids. As DNA, the CDR3 is TGTGCCAGCACCGAACTAGACAATGAGCAGTTCTTC. This translates into CASTELDNEQFF.

The rearrangement joins TRBV28 to TRBJ2-1, with D possibly being TRBD1 or TRBD2 (5 bases each). The CDR3 covers 17 residues. V lost 4 bases, J lost 12 bases, and 28 bases lay in between. The germline V gene has CDR1 MDHEN and CDR2 SYDVKM. As DNA, the CDR3 is TGTGCCAGCAGTTCGCCCGGGACGGGAACGGGGAAGTCGGGGCAGTTCTTC. Translation gives CASSSPGTGTGKSGQFF.